This TCR beta chain was recorded in a study of cytomegalovirus exposure and HLA in healthy donors. The CDR3 covers 16 residues. Germline V gives CDR1 LNHDA, CDR2 SQIVND (reference sequence). V gave up 2 bases and J gave up 5 bases; unmatched junction bases: 12. 13 Jbeta primers and 60 Vbeta primers were used for the PCR. Profiled with immunoSEQ multiplex PCR; TCRdb holds only in-frame clones, not every one. The table for this sample gives roughly 120,000 clones. The rearrangement uses TRBV19 and TRBJ2-7; 7 bases line up with TRBD2. Sequencing input: PBMCs. This TCR derives from a man aged 35 to 55 in good health and CMV-seropositive. CDR3 sequence: CASSISPLAETDEQYF. CDR3 sequence (DNA): TGTGCCAGTAGTATATCCCCCCTAGCGGAGACTGACGAGCAGTACTTC.